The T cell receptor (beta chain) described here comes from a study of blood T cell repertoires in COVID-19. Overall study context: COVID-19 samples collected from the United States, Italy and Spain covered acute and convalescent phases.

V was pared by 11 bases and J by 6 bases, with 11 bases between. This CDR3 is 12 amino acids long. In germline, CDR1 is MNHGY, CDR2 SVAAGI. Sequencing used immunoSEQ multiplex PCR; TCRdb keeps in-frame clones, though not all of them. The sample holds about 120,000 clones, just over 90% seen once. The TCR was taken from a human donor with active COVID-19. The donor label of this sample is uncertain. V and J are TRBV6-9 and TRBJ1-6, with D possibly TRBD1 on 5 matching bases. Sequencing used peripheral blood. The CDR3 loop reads CASNQGNSPLHF. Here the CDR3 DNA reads TGTGCCTCCAACCAGGGTAATTCACCCCTCCACTTT.